The clone carrying this T cell receptor (beta chain) turned up a few times. Its cognate antigen is unknown. This sample is part of a study of cytomegalovirus exposure and HLA in healthy donors. Whole-study findings and limits: When analyzed later, a missense DCLRE1C variant was found to be linked to TCR beta V- and J-gene trimming.

The CDR3 runs 14 residues. Germline V gives CDR1 SGHAT, CDR2 FQNNGV. V shed 6 bases and J 7 bases; nucleotides not matched to a gene: 9. There were likely unrecorded immune exposures, though donors were nominally healthy when sampled. The PCR used 60 Vbeta and 13 Jbeta primers. TCRdb's copy holds only in-frame clones and misses some; the assay was immunoSEQ multiplex PCR. Of over 150,000 clones listed, over 75% are singletons. V gene TRBV11-2 combines with J gene TRBJ2-5, with TRBD1 matching 9 bases. This sequence was found in a man aged 40-49 years in good health and CMV-seronegative. Sequencing was carried out using PBMCs. The CDR3 nucleotides read TGTGCCAGCAGACAAGGGACAGGGATCGTGACCCAGTACTTC. Its translation is CASRQGTGIVTQYF.